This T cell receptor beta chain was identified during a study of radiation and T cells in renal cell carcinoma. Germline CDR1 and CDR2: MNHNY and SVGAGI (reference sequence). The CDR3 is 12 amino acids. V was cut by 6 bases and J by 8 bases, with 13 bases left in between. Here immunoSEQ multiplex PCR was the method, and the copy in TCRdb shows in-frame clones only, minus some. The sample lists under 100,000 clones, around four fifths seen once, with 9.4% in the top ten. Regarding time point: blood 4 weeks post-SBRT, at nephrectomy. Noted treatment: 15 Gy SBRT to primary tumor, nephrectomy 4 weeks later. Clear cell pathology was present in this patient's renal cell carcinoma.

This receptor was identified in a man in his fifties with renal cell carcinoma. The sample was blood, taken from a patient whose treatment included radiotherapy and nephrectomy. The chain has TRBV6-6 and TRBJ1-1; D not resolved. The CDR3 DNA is TGTGCCAGCAGACCGGAGGTAACCGAAGCTTTCTTT. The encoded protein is CASRPEVTEAFF.